These T cell receptor beta chains were read from a single sample in a study of blood T cells in healthy people across ages. MiXCR, applied by TCRdb to the 5' RACE reads, yields one record per CDR3 protein. The sample records 1.8 million or so distinct CDR3 sequences, about two fifths being singletons. Sample: blood. The receptors here all came from a human donor in good health. CDR3s leave out the opening cysteine and the closing phenylalanine or tryptophan. Fields, in order: D gene, V gene, CDR3 protein. The D gene is left open where the match is weak.

TRBD1 | TRBV4-3 | ASSQDYQTGAYEQY
NA | TRBV20-1 | SATTDSFYGYT
NA | TRBV20-1 | SASPDTYEQY
NA | TRBV7-2 | ASSFQPSTDTQY
NA | TRBV5-1 | ASSLARTYNEQF
NA | TRBV6-6 | ASSSTEYEQY
TRBD2 | TRBV4-3 | ASSQEGGGLDEQF
TRBD2 | TRBV4-3 | ASSQVRGGETQY
NA | TRBV20-1 | SVTPPRGHPYGYT
NA | TRBV3-1 | ASSQFRLGGVGETQY
NA | TRBV9 | ASSVGFGTSSLSYEQF
NA | TRBV6-5 | ASKQTGRGVETQY
NA | TRBV29-1 | SVERSPADTQY
NA | TRBV5-5 | ASSLGLGTIDTEAF
TRBD1 | TRBV20-1 | SAPGGQGTDTQY
NA | TRBV14 | ASSQEDLLYHGYT
NA | TRBV9 | ASSVAGSNQPQH
NA | TRBV18 | ASSPTKTPGEQY
NA | TRBV20-1 | SARDGREASEAF
NA | TRBV12-3/TRBV12-4 | ASRSFTEAF
TRBD1 | TRBV7-8 | ASSLGLLDRAGQSQH
NA | TRBV10-3 | ATVSEETQY
NA | TRBV18 | ASSPPNSPYEQY
TRBD1 | TRBV20-1 | SATGQGAWGYT
NA | TRBV12-3/TRBV12-4 | ASTITRIIDEAF
TRBD1 | TRBV7-7 | ASSVGTGGGEQY
NA | TRBV10-3 | AISEPGTTEQY
TRBD1 | TRBV10-3 | AISESGRQGAFQPQH
TRBD2 | TRBV5-1 | ASSDLAGDHNEQF
NA | TRBV20-1 | SARSSGGNEQF
NA | TRBV7-2 | ASPFPLCSYNEPF
TRBD2 | TRBV7-2 | ASSRGREAAYEQY
NA | TRBV7-3 | ASSHTGAGANVLT
TRBD1 | TRBV5-1 | ASSLGQGADWGYT
NA | TRBV3-1 | ASSQGAGVRGTQY
NA | TRBV20-1 | SADVGVSSYNEQF
NA | TRBV9 | ASSVGGTDYEQY
NA | TRBV5-1 | ASSSLQGGVWDNEQF
NA | TRBV6-2/TRBV6-3 | ASSYARDGYT
TRBD2 | TRBV9 | ASSVTPRLAESYNEQF